Following are 11 T cell receptor beta chains from one sample sequenced in a study of blood T cells in healthy people across ages. Combining a sample-barcoded 5' primer with a J-beta primer mix, a second PCR ran for roughly 7 to 12 cycles. TCRdb reanalysed the 5' RACE reads using MiXCR and keeps one entry per CDR3 protein. The sample holds 1,500,000 or so distinct CDR3 sequences, around 40% seen once. Sequencing was carried out using blood. The source of these receptors is a woman younger than 35 in good health.

This clonotype showed up just a few times. This sequence joins TRBV27 and TRBJ2-7; the D call may be TRBD1 or TRBD2 (5 bases each). Germline CDR1 reads MNHEY; CDR2 reads SMNVEV (reference sequence). The CDR3 runs 15 residues. The germline V and J ends were trimmed by 1 base and 3 bases, with 13 bases remaining between them. In DNA form, the CDR3 reads TGTGCCAGCAGTTTATTGATTGGGGGATACTACGAGCAGTACTTC. It is translated as CASSLLIGGYYEQYF.

V and J are TRBV4-2 and TRBJ2-7, with D perhaps assigned TRBD1 or TRBD2 (5 bases each). V was cut by 1 base and J by 0 bases, with 10 bases left in between. Germline assignment: CDR1 LGHNA and CDR2 YNFKEQ. The CDR3 has 15 amino acids. CDR3 nucleotide sequence: TGTGCCAGCAGCCAAGGTAGCGACAGCTCCTACGAGCAGTACTTC. Its translation is CASSQGSDSSYEQYF.

This chain connects TRBV5-1 to TRBJ1-2; 7 bases are a match to TRBD1. The germline gives CDR1 SGHRS, CDR2 YFSETQ. The CDR3 extends over 16 amino acids. V lost 0 bases and J lost 1; bases outside the gene matches: 6. CDR3 amino acids: CASSLAGQDFNYGYTF. CDR3 bases: TGCGCCAGCAGCTTGGCCGGACAGGACTTTAACTATGGCTACACCTTC.

The rearrangement joins TRBV7-2 to TRBJ2-5, with a weak D call TRBD2 (6 bases). The CDR3 has 13 amino acids. Trimming pared 5 bases from V and 5 bases from J, leaving 12 bases between. CDR1 is SGHTA, CDR2 FQGNSA, per germline. The chain's CDR3 is CASSNSSAETQYF. In nucleotides, the CDR3 is TGTGCCAGCAGCAACTCTAGCGCCGAGACCCAGTACTTC.

This clonotype occurred a few times. The chain links TRBV5-1 to TRBJ2-7; 11 bases map to TRBD2. The V segment lost 0 bases and the J segment 4 bases; nucleotides outside the gene matches: 15. This CDR3 spans 19 amino acids. Germline assignment: CDR1 SGHRS and CDR2 YFSETQ. In DNA, the CDR3 is TGCGCCAGCAGCTTGGAGTCGCTTAGCGGGAGGGCCCTCGGGTACGAGCAGTACTTC. This sequence encodes CASSLESLSGRALGYEQYF. Looking up the rest from reference TRBV5-1 and TRBJ2-7 gives the full variable domain: KAGVTQTPRYLIKTRGQQVTLSCSPISGHRSVSWYQQTPGQGLQFLFEYFSETQRNKGNFPGRFSGRQFSNSRSEMNVSTLELGDSALYLCASSLESLSGRALGYEQYFGPGTRLTVT.

V usage is TRBV13 and J usage is TRBJ1-4; D call uncertain. Trimming pared 4 bases from V and 8 bases from J, leaving 14 bases between. CDR1 and CDR2 from the germline V gene are PRHDT and FYEKMQ (reference sequence). CDR3 length: 14 residues. CDR3 loop: CASSSRQVGEKLFF. The CDR3 nucleotides read TGTGCCAGCAGCTCCCGACAAGTTGGGGAAAAACTGTTTTTT.

This clonotype has a handful of counts. The rearrangement uses TRBV20-1 and TRBJ2-3, with TRBD2 matching over 14 bases. The CDR3 loop spans 15 amino acids. Germline-derived CDR1 and CDR2 are DFQATT and SNEGSKA (reference sequence). J gave up 4 bases and V 6 bases, and 6 bases lay outside the gene matches. This chain's CDR3 is CSARTSGRRADTQYF. In DNA, the CDR3 is TGCAGTGCAAGGACTAGCGGGAGGAGAGCAGATACGCAGTATTTT.

This clonotype showed up just a few times. This chain uses TRBV7-2 with TRBJ2-3; tentatively, D is TRBD2 (6 bases). CDR3 length equals 14 residues. Germline V gene lookup returns CDR1 SGHTA and CDR2 FQGNSA. Trimming took off 2 bases at V and 4 bases at J, with 10 bases between the two ends. The CDR3 DNA sequence: TGTGCCAGCAGCTTACTAGCGCACCCAGATACGCAGTATTTT. Its translation: CASSLLAHPDTQYF. Supplemented by reference TRBV7-2 and TRBJ2-3, the full variable domain reads GAGVSQSPSNKVTEKGKDVELRCDPISGHTALYWYRQSLGQGLEFLIYFQGNSAPDKSGLPSDRFSAERTGGSVSTLTIQRTQQEDSAVYLCASSLLAHPDTQYFGPGTRLTVL.

V gene TRBV30 combines with J gene TRBJ1-1; 9 nucleotides line up with TRBD1. The V and J ends lost 5 bases and 4 bases, in that order; junction bases with no gene match: 2. The V gene's germline CDR1 is GTSNPN and CDR2 SVGIG (reference sequence). CDR3 length: 12 residues. The CDR3 region has the DNA TGTGCCTGGGGGACAGGGACCACTGAAGCTTTCTTT. It specifies CAWGTGTTEAFF.

Only a few counts were recorded for this clonotype. The J gene is TRBJ1-2, the V gene TRBV7-9; the match to TRBD1 covers 8 bases. The CDR3 runs 14 residues. V shed 6 bases, J shed 4 bases, and the junction held 7 bases outside the gene matches. Germline-derived CDR1 and CDR2 are SEHNR and FQNEAQ (reference sequence). The CDR3 sequence is CASSLQGGIYGYTF. DNA for the CDR3: TGTGCCAGCAGTTTACAGGGGGGAATCTATGGCTACACCTTC.

This clonotype was picked up a small number of times. The rearrangement joins TRBV3-1 to TRBJ1-5; D is unresolved. Germline V gene sequence: CDR1 LGHDT, CDR2 YNNKEL (reference sequence). The CDR3 sequence is 12 residues long. Trimming left V 5 bases short and J 4 bases short, with 6 bases between. The CDR3: CASSRANQPQHF. The DNA of the CDR3 is TGTGCCAGCAGCAGGGCTAATCAGCCCCAGCATTTT. The variable domain in full, with the rest retrieved from reference TRBV3-1 and TRBJ1-5, is DTAVSQTPKYLVTQMGNDKSIKCEQNLGHDTMYWYKQDSKKFLKIMFSYNNKELIINETVPNRFSPKSPDKAHLNLHINSLELGDSAVYFCASSRANQPQHFGDGTRLSIL.